These 28 T cell receptor beta chains originate from one sample sequenced in a study of CD8 T cells in ankylosing spondylitis. Broader study findings: Blood of patients with ankylosing spondylitis appeared to be characterized by a TCR beta motif of several highly homologous variants.

No antigen has been identified for these receptors. TCRdb reprocessed the 5' RACE reads via MiXCR and lists one record per CDR3 protein. The table has about 540,000 distinct CDR3 sequences, 10% to 15% seen once; the top ten hold under 7.5%. Specimen: blood, either unsorted or a sorted T cell fraction (not recorded which). The receptor set was obtained from a male donor with ankylosing spondylitis.

The V and J genes are TRBV20-1 and TRBJ2-7; D is possibly TRBD2 (6 bases). Germline CDR1 reads DFQATT; CDR2 reads SNEGSKA (reference sequence). The V gene lost 3 bases and the J gene lost 5 bases, with 11 bases spanning the gap. The CDR3 has 12 residues. The CDR3 DNA reads as TGCAGTGCTAGCCGTCCGGGGGACGAGCAGTACGTC. Protein product: CSASRPGDEQYV.

J is TRBJ1-4 and V is TRBV30, with 9 positions matching TRBD1. Germline V gene lookup returns CDR1 GTSNPN and CDR2 SVGIG (reference sequence). V was pared by 5 bases and J by 7 bases, with 8 bases of the junction left unmatched. This CDR3 region has 14 residues. The CDR3: CAWSHRGRSEKLFF. In nucleotides, the CDR3 is TGTGCCTGGTCTCACAGGGGGCGTAGTGAAAAACTGTTTTTT.

The chain employs TRBV6-5 and TRBJ2-6; 8 nucleotides agree with TRBD1. The length of the CDR3 is 19 residues. The germline V gene encodes CDR1 MNHEY and CDR2 SVGAGI. V dropped 4 bases and J dropped 0; count of bases not matched to a gene: 11. CDR3 in amino acids: CASSFLTGAHISGANVLTF. CDR3 coding DNA: TGTGCCAGCAGTTTTCTGACAGGGGCGCACATCTCTGGGGCCAACGTCCTGACTTTC.

This clonotype was seen once. Here the CDR3 reads CASSLVLAGVTSTDTQYF. The CDR3 DNA is TGTGCCAGCAGCTTAGTACTAGCGGGTGTTACTAGCACAGATACGCAGTATTTT. The chain recombines TRBV7-8 with TRBJ2-3; 9 nucleotides align to TRBD2. Trimming removed 1 base from V and 0 bases from J; junction bases left unmatched: 8. The CDR3 sequence is 18 residues long. The germline V gene has CDR1 SGHVS and CDR2 FQNEAQ. The full variable domain, with the rest looked up from reference TRBV7-8 and TRBJ2-3, is GAGVSQSPRYKVAKRGQDVALRCDPISGHVSLFWYQQALGQGPEFLTYFQNEAQLDKSGLPSDRFFAERPEGSVSTLKIQRTQQEDSAVYLCASSLVLAGVTSTDTQYFGPGTRLTVL.

The chain couples TRBV5-1 to TRBJ2-3, with 9 bases aligning to TRBD2. Looked up from germline, CDR1 is SGHRS and CDR2 is YFSETQ. J lost 8 bases, V lost 0 bases, and 7 bases had no gene match. CDR3 size: 15 residues. CDR3 sequence (DNA): TGCGCCAGCAGCTTGGGTAGCGGGAGAGATGGTACGCAGTATTTT. Protein: CASSLGSGRDGTQYF.

This clonotype was recorded many times. The genes are TRBV15 and TRBJ2-3; no definite D call. Trimming pared 0 bases from V and 1 base from J, leaving 17 bases between. The CDR3 runs to 18 residues. Germline CDR1 LNHNV, CDR2 YYDKDF (reference sequence). The CDR3 sequence is CATSREVRKKRGTDTQYF. CDR3 DNA sequence: TGTGCCACCAGCAGAGAAGTACGTAAGAAGAGAGGCACAGATACGCAGTATTTT.

In DNA, the CDR3 is TGTGCCAGCAGCCAGGACTCCGGGACGTGGGGCGAGCAGTTCTTC. Translation gives CASSQDSGTWGEQFF. The chain links TRBV14 to TRBJ2-1; TRBD1 or TRBD2 may be the D gene (5 bases each). The CDR3 loop spans 15 amino acids. V gave up 3 bases and J gave up 10 bases, with 19 bases separating them. Germline V CDR1 and CDR2: SGHDN, FVKESK.

This clonotype was counted a few times. The chain is built from TRBV7-9 and TRBJ2-5; 7 nucleotides agree with TRBD1. The CDR3 contains 12 residues. The trim removed 9 bases at V and 2 bases at J, leaving 3 bases unmatched. Germline lookup yields CDR1 SEHNR and CDR2 FQNEAQ (reference sequence). CDR3 residues: CARGTEQETQYF. The DNA of the CDR3 is TGTGCCAGGGGGACAGAGCAAGAGACCCAGTACTTC.

This clonotype was observed a handful of times. The chain has TRBV2 and TRBJ1-1; possible D gene TRBD1, 5 bases. CDR3 size: 11 residues. CDR1 is SNHLY, CDR2 FYNNEI, per germline. Trimming removed 3 bases at V and 11 bases at J, with 10 bases between. The CDR3 DNA sequence: TGTGCCAGCAGTGAGGGGCTTACGGCTTTCTTT. Its protein product is CASSEGLTAFF.

The chain employs TRBV6-4 and TRBJ2-7, with D possibly matching TRBD1 (6 bases). Per germline, CDR1 MRHNA and CDR2 SNTAGT. This CDR3 contains 12 residues. V shed 11 bases and J shed 7 bases, with 18 bases lying between them. CDR3: CAPRGGSGEQYF. The CDR3 nucleotides read TGTGCCCCCAGGGGCGGCAGCGGTGAGCAGTACTTC.

Only a few counts were recorded for this clonotype. This chain links TRBV29-1 with TRBJ1-2; no reliable D call. CDR1 SQVTM and CDR2 ANQGSEA come from the germline V gene. The CDR3 spans 13 residues. The V end was cut by 3 bases, the J end by 6 bases, with 14 bases between. The chain's CDR3 is CSVDYGRVDGYTF. CDR3 bases: TGCAGCGTTGACTACGGACGGGTAGATGGCTACACCTTC. The full variable domain, its missing parts supplied by reference TRBV29-1 and TRBJ1-2, is SAVISQKPSRDICQRGTSLTIQCQVDSQVTMMFWYRQQPGQSLTLIATANQGSEATYESGFVIDKFPISRPNLTFSTLTVSNMSPEDSSIYLCSVDYGRVDGYTFGSGTRLTVV.

This clonotype was picked up a small number of times. The J gene is TRBJ2-1, the V gene TRBV20-1; TRBD2 matches at 9 bases. CDR3 length equals 17 residues. V dropped 2 bases and J dropped 0; count of bases not matched to a gene: 8. Germline V CDR1 and CDR2: DFQATT, SNEGSKA (reference sequence). CDR3 DNA: TGCAGTGCTAGAAAGTTGGGTAGCGGGGGCTCCTACAATGAGCAGTTCTTC. Translated: CSARKLGSGGSYNEQFF.

The V call is TRBV5-6, the J call TRBJ2-1, with D unresolved. Trimming removed 1 base from V and 14 bases from J, with 13 bases in between. Germline V CDR1 and CDR2: SGHDT, YYEEEE. CDR3 size: 12 residues. The CDR3, as DNA: TGTGCCAGCAGCTTGCCCAGGAGTACAAAGTTCTTC. Translated: CASSLPRSTKFF.

This clonotype was seen only a few times. The chain links TRBV4-1 to TRBJ2-2; no clear D. V shed 7 bases and J shed 1 base, with 16 bases lying between them. Looked up from germline, CDR1 is MGHRA and CDR2 is YSYEKL. This CDR3 is built from 16 residues. The CDR3 sequence: CASTQVRNRNTGELFF. CDR3 coding DNA: TGCGCCAGCACCCAGGTTCGAAACAGGAACACCGGGGAGCTGTTTTTT.

In its sample, this clonotype was seen a few times. This chain joins TRBV12-3 or TRBV12-4 and TRBJ1-5; no definite D call. V gave up 4 bases and J gave up 6 bases, with 10 bases separating them. The CDR3 is 13 residues long. Written as DNA, the CDR3 is TGTGCCAGCAGTTGGGAGTGGCGTCAGCCCCAGCATTTT. It encodes CASSWEWRQPQHF.

Points on this clonotype: Since a far larger clone is one base different, this is likely a read error. The chain uses TRBV5-1 and TRBJ2-2; no clear D. This CDR3 contains 11 residues. Per the germline V gene, CDR1 is SGHRS and CDR2 is YFSETQ. The CDR3 loop is CTSSLSGELFF. The CDR3 coding sequence is TGCACCAGCAGCTTGTCCGGGGAGCTGTTTTTT.

The genes are TRBV6-1 and TRBJ1-5; TRBD1 is a possible D gene (5 bases). V lost 6 bases and J 11 bases, leaving 20 bases between the germline ends. Germline CDR1 MNHNS, CDR2 SASEGT. This CDR3 comprises 14 residues. CDR3: CASRENPGPKAQHF. The CDR3, as DNA: TGTGCCAGCAGAGAAAACCCGGGGCCAAAGGCCCAGCATTTT.

The chain uses TRBV2 and TRBJ2-1; D is possibly TRBD2 (7 bases). The CDR3 runs 15 residues. V lost 6 bases, J lost 10 bases, and 22 bases lay in between. The germline gives CDR1 SNHLY, CDR2 FYNNEI. CDR3 loop: CASSLNGGLGEEQFF. Here the CDR3 DNA reads TGTGCCAGCAGCCTTAACGGGGGGCTGGGTGAGGAGCAGTTCTTC. Complete variable domain (other parts from reference TRBV2 and TRBJ2-1): EPEVTQTPSHQVTQMGQEVILRCVPISNHLYFYWYRQILGQKVEFLVSFYNNEISEKSEIFDDQFSVERPDGSNFTLKIRSTKLEDSAMYFCASSLNGGLGEEQFFGPGTRLTVL.

The genes are TRBV4-1 and TRBJ2-3, with a possible D match to TRBD2 (6 bases). The germline V gene encodes CDR1 MGHRA and CDR2 YSYEKL. Trimming removed 6 bases at V and 1 base at J, with 14 bases between. The CDR3 length is 15 residues. CDR3 nucleotides: TGCGCCAGCAGGCGATTGGTAGCGGGCACAGATACGCAGTATTTT. Protein product: CASRRLVAGTDTQYF.

This clonotype has a handful of counts. The chain is built from TRBV20-1 and TRBJ2-1; a possible D gene is TRBD2 (5 bases). Looked up from germline, CDR1 is DFQATT and CDR2 is SNEGSKA (reference sequence). Trimming cost V 7 bases and J 9 bases, with 25 bases left between them. The CDR3 is made up of 15 amino acids. CDR3 coding DNA: TGCAGTGGAATCCATCCGGGAAAATTATATAGTGAGCAGTTCTTC. This translates into CSGIHPGKLYSEQFF.

A few counts support this clonotype. The gene calls are TRBV20-1 and TRBJ2-5, with TRBD2 matching over 10 bases. Germline lookup yields CDR1 DFQATT and CDR2 SNEGSKA (reference sequence). V shed 0 bases and J 5 bases; nucleotides not matched to a gene: 9. This CDR3 has 16 residues. The CDR3 DNA sequence: TGCAGTGCTAGAGATCCCCTAGCGGGAGATACGGAGACCCAGTACTTC. Translating it yields CSARDPLAGDTETQYF.

This chain links TRBV7-2 with TRBJ2-7; D possibly uses TRBD1 or TRBD2 (5 bases each). The CDR3 loop spans 15 amino acids. The germline V and J ends were trimmed by 5 bases and 3 bases, with 17 bases remaining between them. Per the germline V gene, CDR1 is SGHTA and CDR2 is FQGNSA. This chain's CDR3 is CASSVGTAGGYEQYV. The DNA of the CDR3 is TGTGCCAGCAGCGTGGGGACGGCGGGTGGCTACGAGCAGTACGTC.

Turning to this clonotype: One junction end does not reproduce the germline sequence, and a read error may be involved. The chain carries TRBV12-3 or TRBV12-4 and TRBJ2-5; D unclear. This CDR3 has 17 residues. The CDR3 DNA is TGTGCCTGCAGTTTAGTATTGTCCGACGGGTTGAAAGAGACCCAGTACTTC. Protein: CACSLVLSDGLKETQYF.

This clonotype showed up many times. This rearrangement joins TRBV5-1 to TRBJ1-1; no firm D call. With 4 bases removed from V and 4 bases from J, the gap between germline ends came to 17 bases. CDR3 length equals 15 residues. Germline V lookup: CDR1 SGHRS, CDR2 YFSETQ. CDR3 sequence (DNA): TGCGCCAGCAGCCCCTACGCAGACCCGGGCACTGAAGCTTTCTTT. As protein: CASSPYADPGTEAFF.

V gene TRBV24-1 combines with J gene TRBJ2-3, with 11 bases that match TRBD2. CDR1 and CDR2 (germline): KGHDR, SFDVKD. CDR3 length: 16 amino acids. Trimming cost V 5 bases and J 7 bases; bases outside gene matches: 10. CDR3 nucleotides: TGTGCCACCAGTGGTACCATAGCGGGAGGGACGTATACGCAGTATTTT. Its protein is CATSGTIAGGTYTQYF.

The chain uses TRBV9 and TRBJ1-2, with 10 bases matching TRBD1. This CDR3 contains 16 residues. Germline CDR1 and CDR2: SGDLS and YYNGEE. The junction had 10 bases not matched to a gene; V was cut back by 4 bases and J by 4 bases. CDR3 amino acids: CASSSTGTGVAYGYTF. The CDR3, as DNA: TGTGCCAGCAGCTCCACCGGGACAGGGGTGGCCTATGGCTACACCTTC.

The gene calls are TRBV2 and TRBJ1-5; possibly TRBD1 for D (6 bases). In germline, CDR1 is SNHLY, CDR2 FYNNEI. V was clipped by 8 bases and J by 2 bases, with 13 bases between them. The CDR3 runs to 14 residues. The CDR3 DNA follows: TGTGCCAGCGACGGGGCAGGGGGCAATCAGCCCCAGCATTTT. Residues: CASDGAGGNQPQHF.

The V gene is TRBV5-5, the J gene TRBJ2-3, with a weak D call TRBD2 (6 bases). Germline values: CDR1 SGHKS, CDR2 YYEKEE (reference sequence). This CDR3 is built from 15 residues. V lost 2 bases to trimming and J lost 2 bases, with 12 bases between them. For the CDR3, the DNA is TGTGCCAGCAGCTTTCGGGACTTTTCCACAGATACGCAGTATTTT. It encodes CASSFRDFSTDTQYF.